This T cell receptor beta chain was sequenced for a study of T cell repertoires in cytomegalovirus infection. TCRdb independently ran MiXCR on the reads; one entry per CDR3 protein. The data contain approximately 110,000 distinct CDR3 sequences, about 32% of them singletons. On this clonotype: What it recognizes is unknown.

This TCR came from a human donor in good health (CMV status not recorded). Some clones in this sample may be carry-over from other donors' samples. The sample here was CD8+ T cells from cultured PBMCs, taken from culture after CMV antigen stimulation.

Written as DNA, the CDR3 is TGCAGTGCGACCAGGGTGAACACTGAAGCTTTCTTT. This codes for CSATRVNTEAFF. This chain links TRBV20-1 with TRBJ1-1; a weak D match, TRBD1 (5 bases). Trimming removed 6 bases from V and 0 bases from J, with 8 bases in between. The CDR3 contains 12 residues. From germline, CDR1 is DFQATT and CDR2 SNEGSKA (reference sequence).